The source of this T cell receptor (beta chain) is a study of blood T cells in healthy people across ages. Study-wide results and caveats: Comparison with aged donors showed that long-lived donors had more naive CD4+ cells and higher diversity.

Collection of about 9.4 milliliters of peripheral blood was performed for each donor. A second roughly 6 to 11 cycle PCR used barcoded and J-beta primers. Each CDR3 protein gets one entry after TCRdb re-called the 5' RACE reads with MiXCR. The data contain some 1.5 million distinct CDR3 sequences, 28% of them singletons. Points on this clonotype: The antigen is undetermined.

This CDR3 spans 14 amino acids. J lost 5 bases, V lost 5 bases, and 8 bases had no gene match. The source is a young woman in good health. Sequencing used blood. The chain is built from TRBV12-3 or TRBV12-4 and TRBJ1-1; 7 nucleotides align to TRBD1. The CDR3, as DNA: TGTGCCAGCAGTAGTCGGGACAGCGCGACTGAAGCTTTCTTT. This codes for CASSSRDSATEAFF.